This note documents a single TCR beta chain sequence. These data belong to a study of shared clonotypes between healthy human individuals. Sequencing was performed with immunoSEQ multiplex PCR; in TCRdb, only in-frame clones are kept and a portion is missing. In the table there are about 1 million clones, roughly 80% of which are singletons. The sequencing input was memory CD4+ T cells sorted from blood. Subset in this sample: CD45RA-negative fraction. This clonotype was obtained from a man aged 18 to 29 in good health.

The chain's CDR3 is CASSPLSGTSGDNEQFF. DNA of the CDR3: TGCGCCAGCAGCCCTCTATCCGGGACTAGCGGGGACAATGAGCAGTTCTTC. This rearrangement joins TRBV4-3 to TRBJ2-1, with TRBD2 identical over 13 bases. The CDR3 totals 17 residues. Losses at the gene ends were 4 bases for V and 5 bases for J; bases not matched to a gene: 8. In germline, CDR1 is LGHNA, CDR2 YSLEER.